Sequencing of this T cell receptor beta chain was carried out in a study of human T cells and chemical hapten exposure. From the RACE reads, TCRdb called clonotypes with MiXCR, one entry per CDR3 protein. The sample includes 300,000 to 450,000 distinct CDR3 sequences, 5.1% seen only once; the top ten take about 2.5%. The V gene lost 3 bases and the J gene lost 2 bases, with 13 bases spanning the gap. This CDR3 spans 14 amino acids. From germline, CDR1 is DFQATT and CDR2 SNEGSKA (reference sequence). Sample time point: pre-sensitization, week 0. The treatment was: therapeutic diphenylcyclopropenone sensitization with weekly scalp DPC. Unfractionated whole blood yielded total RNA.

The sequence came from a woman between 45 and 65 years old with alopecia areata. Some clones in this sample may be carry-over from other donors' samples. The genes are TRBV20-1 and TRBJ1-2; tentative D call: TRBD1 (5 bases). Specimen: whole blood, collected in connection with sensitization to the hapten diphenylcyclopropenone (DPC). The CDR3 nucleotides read TGCAGTGCTAGTTTGATGCGGGGGAACTATGGCTACACCTTC. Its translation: CSASLMRGNYGYTF.